This record looks at one TCR beta chain sequence and its context. The data derive from a study of blood T cell repertoires in COVID-19. Turning to the study itself: Samples of COVID-19 (acute and convalescent) were obtained from the United States, Italy and Spain.

In the original processing: Reference gene primer amplification in the assay estimated nucleated cell counts. TCRdb's table, derived via immunoSEQ multiplex PCR, lists solely in-frame clones and lacks some. That table supplies the V and J calls and clone size; D and trimming were determined from the DNA. The table lists 75,000 to 80,000 clones, about 85% of them singletons. Seattle-derived patients entered the study during active infection and were followed longitudinally. CDR3 size: 16 residues. Germline V gives CDR1 SGHVS, CDR2 FNYEAQ. Trimming cost V 5 bases and J 2 bases, with 19 bases left between them.

The sequenced sample consisted of peripheral blood. This chain uses TRBV7-6 with TRBJ2-7; D ambiguous. The sequence derives from a man between 60 and 70 years old with COVID-19, enrolled during active disease. CDR3: CASSPISASVTYEQYF. The DNA of the CDR3 is TGTGCCAGCAGCCCTATTTCGGCCAGCGTGACCTACGAGCAGTACTTC.